Sequencing of this T cell receptor (beta chain) was carried out in a study of technical replicates of blood from a few donors. Sequencing used immunoSEQ multiplex PCR; TCRdb keeps in-frame clones, though not all of them. The repertoire has roughly 68,000 clones, under 98% of them found once; the top ten carry 0.25% to 0.3%. This clonotype was sampled from a human donor in good health. Sequencing was performed on T cells isolated from PBMCs.

CDR3 region: CASSFGRGNTIYF. CDR3 sequence (DNA): TGTGCCAGCAGTTTCGGGAGGGGAAACACCATATATTTT. This chain joins TRBV27 and TRBJ1-3; D is unresolved. Trimming removed 3 bases at V and 4 bases at J, with 7 bases between. Germline V lookup: CDR1 MNHEY, CDR2 SMNVEV (reference sequence). The length of the CDR3 is 13 residues.